A single sample gave rise to the 3 T cell receptor beta chains below, sequenced in a study of cytomegalovirus exposure and HLA in healthy donors. PCR was performed using 60 Vbeta and 13 Jbeta primers. This table comes from immunoSEQ multiplex PCR, and its TCRdb copy is limited to in-frame clones, with some not included. The sample lists around 150,000 clones, 70% to 80% occurring once. The sequenced sample consisted of PBMCs. The receptors shown here come from a male donor in good health and CMV-seronegative.

The chain couples TRBV4-3 to TRBJ1-4; D not resolved. CDR1 is LGHNA and CDR2 is YSLEER in the germline V gene. This CDR3 region has 16 residues. V gave up 1 base and J gave up 0 bases, with 9 bases separating them. The chain's CDR3 is CASSQAFLATNEKLFF. DNA of the CDR3: TGCGCCAGCAGCCAAGCTTTTCTTGCAACTAATGAAAAACTGTTTTTT.

CDR3 coding DNA: TGTGCCAGCAGCTTTTGGTTGGGGGGGAGTTCACCCCTCCACTTT. Translating it yields CASSFWLGGSSPLHF. V usage is TRBV7-2 and J usage is TRBJ1-6; D is possibly TRBD1 (5 bases). The CDR3 totals 15 residues. Trimming pared 3 bases from V and 9 bases from J, leaving 15 bases between. CDR1 is SGHTA, CDR2 FQGNSA, per germline.

The rearrangement links TRBV4-1 to TRBJ1-2; 9 bases line up with TRBD1. Germline CDR1 is MGHRA and CDR2 is YSYEKL. This CDR3 contains 15 residues. V was clipped by 3 bases and J by 4 bases; unmatched bases: 6. The CDR3 loop reads CASSHGQGPGYGYTF. As DNA, the CDR3 is TGCGCCAGCAGCCACGGACAGGGGCCGGGCTATGGCTACACCTTC.